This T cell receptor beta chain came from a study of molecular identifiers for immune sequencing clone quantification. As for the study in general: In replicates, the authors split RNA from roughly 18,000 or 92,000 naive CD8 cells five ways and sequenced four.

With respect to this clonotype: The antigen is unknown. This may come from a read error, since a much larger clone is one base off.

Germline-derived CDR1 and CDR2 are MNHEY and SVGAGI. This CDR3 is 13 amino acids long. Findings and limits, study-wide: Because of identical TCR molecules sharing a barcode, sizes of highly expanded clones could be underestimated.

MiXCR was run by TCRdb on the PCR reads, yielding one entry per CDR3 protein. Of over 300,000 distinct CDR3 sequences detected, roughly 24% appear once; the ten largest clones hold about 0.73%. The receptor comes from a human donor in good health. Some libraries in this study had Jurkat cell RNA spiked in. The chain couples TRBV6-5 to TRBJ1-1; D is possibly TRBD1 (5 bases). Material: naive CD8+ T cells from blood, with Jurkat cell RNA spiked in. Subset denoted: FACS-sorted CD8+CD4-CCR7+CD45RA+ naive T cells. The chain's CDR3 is CASSYSGGAEAYF. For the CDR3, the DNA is TGTGCCAGCAGTTACTCTGGAGGGGCTGAAGCTTACTTT.